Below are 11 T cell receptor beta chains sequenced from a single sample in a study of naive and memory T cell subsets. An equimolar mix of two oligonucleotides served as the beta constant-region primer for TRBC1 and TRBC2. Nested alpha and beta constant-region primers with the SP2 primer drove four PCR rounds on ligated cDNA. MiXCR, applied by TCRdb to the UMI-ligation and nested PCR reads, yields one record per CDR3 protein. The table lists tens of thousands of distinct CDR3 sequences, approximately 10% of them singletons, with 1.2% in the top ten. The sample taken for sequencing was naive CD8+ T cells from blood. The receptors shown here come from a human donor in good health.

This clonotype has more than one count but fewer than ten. CDR3: CASSFSGGATEAFF. CDR3 coding DNA: TGTGCCAGCAGTTTTTCAGGGGGCGCGACTGAAGCTTTCTTT. The rearrangement uses TRBV27 and TRBJ1-1, with 8 bases lining up with TRBD1. The germline CDR1 and CDR2 sequences are MNHEY and SMNVEV (reference sequence). The CDR3 runs to 14 residues. J gave up 5 bases and V 3 bases, and 5 bases lay outside the gene matches.

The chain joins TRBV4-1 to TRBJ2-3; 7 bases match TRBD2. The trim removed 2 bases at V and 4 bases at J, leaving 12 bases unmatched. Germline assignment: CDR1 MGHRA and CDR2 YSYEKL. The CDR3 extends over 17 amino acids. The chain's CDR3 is CASSQQPSGGSADTQYF. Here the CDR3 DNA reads TGCGCCAGCAGCCAACAACCTAGCGGAGGGAGCGCAGATACGCAGTATTTT.

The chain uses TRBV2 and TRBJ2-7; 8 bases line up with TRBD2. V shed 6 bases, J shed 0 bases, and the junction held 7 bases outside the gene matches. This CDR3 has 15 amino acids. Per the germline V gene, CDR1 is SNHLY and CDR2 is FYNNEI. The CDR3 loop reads CASRPPGLGSYEQYF. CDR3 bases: TGTGCCAGCAGACCTCCGGGACTAGGCTCCTACGAGCAGTACTTC.

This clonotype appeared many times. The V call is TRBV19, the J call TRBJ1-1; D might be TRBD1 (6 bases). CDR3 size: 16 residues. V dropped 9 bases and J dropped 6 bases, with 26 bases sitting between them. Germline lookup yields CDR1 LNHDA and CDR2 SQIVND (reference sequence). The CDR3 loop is CASDTPRQASRSEAFF. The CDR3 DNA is TGTGCCAGCGACACCCCGAGACAGGCTAGCCGGTCTGAAGCTTTCTTT.

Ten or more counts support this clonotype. The CDR3 DNA reads as TGTGCCAGCAGTCGCCGGACAGGACAAGAGACCCAGTACTTC. It yields the protein CASSRRTGQETQYF. The chain uses TRBV27 and TRBJ2-5; 7 bases line up with TRBD1. This CDR3 has 14 residues. With 5 bases clipped from V and 2 bases from J, the junction kept 5 bases outside the gene matches. Germline-derived CDR1 and CDR2 are MNHEY and SMNVEV (reference sequence).

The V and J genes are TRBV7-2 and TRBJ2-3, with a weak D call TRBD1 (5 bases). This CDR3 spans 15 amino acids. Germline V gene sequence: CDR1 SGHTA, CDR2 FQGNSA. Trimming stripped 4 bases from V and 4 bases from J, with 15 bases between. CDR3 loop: CASSSAGNGADTQYF. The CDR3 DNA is TGTGCCAGCAGCTCTGCAGGGAATGGCGCAGATACGCAGTATTTT.

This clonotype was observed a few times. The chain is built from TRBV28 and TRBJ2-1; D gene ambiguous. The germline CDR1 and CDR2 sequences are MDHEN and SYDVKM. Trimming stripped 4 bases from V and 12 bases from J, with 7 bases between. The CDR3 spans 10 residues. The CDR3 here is CASSSWLQFF. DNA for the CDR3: TGTGCCAGCAGTTCTTGGTTGCAGTTCTTC.

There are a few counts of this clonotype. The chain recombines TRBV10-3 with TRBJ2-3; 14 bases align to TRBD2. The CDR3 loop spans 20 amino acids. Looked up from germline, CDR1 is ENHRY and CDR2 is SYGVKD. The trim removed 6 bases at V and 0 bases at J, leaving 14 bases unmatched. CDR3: CAISPWTSGRTLTSTDTQYF. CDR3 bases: TGTGCCATCAGCCCTTGGACTAGCGGGAGGACCTTAACTAGCACAGATACGCAGTATTTT.

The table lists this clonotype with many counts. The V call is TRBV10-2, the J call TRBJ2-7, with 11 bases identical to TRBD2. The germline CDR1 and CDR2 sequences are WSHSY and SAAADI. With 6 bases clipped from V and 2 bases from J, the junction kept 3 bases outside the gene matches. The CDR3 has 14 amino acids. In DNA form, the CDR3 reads TGCGCCAGCAGCCCGGGACTAGCGGCCTACGAGCAGTACTTC. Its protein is CASSPGLAAYEQYF.

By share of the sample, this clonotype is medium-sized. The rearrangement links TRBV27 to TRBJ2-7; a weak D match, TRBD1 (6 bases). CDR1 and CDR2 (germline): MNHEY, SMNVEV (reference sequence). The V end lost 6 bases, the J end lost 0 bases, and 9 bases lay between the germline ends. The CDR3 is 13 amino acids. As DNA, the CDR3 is TGTGCCAGCAGCGAGGACAGCTCCTACGAGCAGTACTTC. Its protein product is CASSEDSSYEQYF.

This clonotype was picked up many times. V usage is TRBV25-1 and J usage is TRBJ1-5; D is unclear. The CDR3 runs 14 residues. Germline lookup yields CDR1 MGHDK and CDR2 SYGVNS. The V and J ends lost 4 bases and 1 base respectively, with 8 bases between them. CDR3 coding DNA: TGTGCCAGCAGTGGGAAGGGCAGCAATCAGCCCCAGCATTTT. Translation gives CASSGKGSNQPQHF.